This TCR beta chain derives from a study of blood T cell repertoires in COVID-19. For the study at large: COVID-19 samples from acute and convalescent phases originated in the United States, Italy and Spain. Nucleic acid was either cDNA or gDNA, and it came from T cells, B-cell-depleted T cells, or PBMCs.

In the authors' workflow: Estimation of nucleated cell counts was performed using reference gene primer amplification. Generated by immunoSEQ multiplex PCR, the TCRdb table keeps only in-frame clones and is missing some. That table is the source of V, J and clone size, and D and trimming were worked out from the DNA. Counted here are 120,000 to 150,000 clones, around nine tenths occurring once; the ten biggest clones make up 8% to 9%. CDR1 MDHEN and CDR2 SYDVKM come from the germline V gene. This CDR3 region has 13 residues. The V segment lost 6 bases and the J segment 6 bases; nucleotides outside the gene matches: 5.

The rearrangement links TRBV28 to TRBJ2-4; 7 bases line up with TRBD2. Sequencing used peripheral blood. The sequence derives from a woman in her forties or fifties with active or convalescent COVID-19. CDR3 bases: TGTGCCAGCAGCTATAGCGGGCCAAACATTCAGTACTTC. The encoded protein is CASSYSGPNIQYF.